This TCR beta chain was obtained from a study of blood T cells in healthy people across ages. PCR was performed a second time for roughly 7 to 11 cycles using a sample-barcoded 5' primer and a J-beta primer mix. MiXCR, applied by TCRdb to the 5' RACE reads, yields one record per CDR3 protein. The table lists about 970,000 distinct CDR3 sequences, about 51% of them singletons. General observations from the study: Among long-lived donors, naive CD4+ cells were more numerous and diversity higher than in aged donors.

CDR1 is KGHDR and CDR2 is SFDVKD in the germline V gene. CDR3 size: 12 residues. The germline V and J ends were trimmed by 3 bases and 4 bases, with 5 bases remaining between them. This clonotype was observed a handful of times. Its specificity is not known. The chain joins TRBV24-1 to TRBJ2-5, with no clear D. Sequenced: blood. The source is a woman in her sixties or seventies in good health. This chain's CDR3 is CATSDIGETQYF. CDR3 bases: TGTGCCACCAGTGATATCGGAGAGACCCAGTACTTC.